The T cell receptor beta chain under discussion was sequenced for a study of shared clonotypes between healthy human individuals. Trimming shortened V by 8 bases and J by 2 bases, and 3 bases separated the two germline ends. Germline CDR1 is SGHTA and CDR2 is FQGNSA. CDR3 length: 10 amino acids. The table came from immunoSEQ multiplex PCR; TCRdb's copy has only in-frame clones and leaves some out. Of fewer than 1.6 million clones listed, less than 99% are singletons. The specimen sequenced was naive CD4+ T cells sorted from blood. Regarding subset: CD45RA+ positively selected. This receptor was taken from a young man in good health. The V gene is TRBV7-2, the J gene TRBJ1-2; D is undetermined. The CDR3 DNA follows: TGTGCCAGCCGAAACTATGGCTACACCTTC. It is translated as CASRNYGYTF.